The clone carrying this TCR beta chain is medium-sized in the sample. The antigen is unknown. The data are from a study of vaccination and CD4 T cells after COVID-19. Study-wide context: Drawing of post-COVID samples took place a median roughly 92 days after diagnosis (range 35 to 161). Overlapping spike peptides of SARS-CoV-2, HCoV-NL63, HCoV-OC43 and HCoV-229E stimulated the cells.

The CDR3 runs to 16 residues. Germline values: CDR1 DFQATT, CDR2 SNEGSKA (reference sequence). Trimming removed 5 bases from V and 2 bases from J; junction bases left unmatched: 10. Sequencing of cultured CD4+ T cell DNA used the Oncomine TCR Beta short-read assay. A single record per CDR3 protein comes from TCRdb applying MiXCR to the PCR reads. The sample holds some 18,000 distinct CDR3 sequences, about two thirds seen once. Study-wide points: Investigators enrolled relatively few convalescent patients and included no early post-infection timepoints. Rising from roughly 21 to 40, the median of SARS-CoV-2-reactive clonotypes did not change significantly.

Treatment in this sample: roughly 11-day PBMC culture with coronavirus spike peptide pools or control peptides (ViraFEST assay). This sequence was found in a human donor who had recovered from COVID-19. This chain connects TRBV20-1 to TRBJ1-5; TRBD1 agrees at 9 bases. Sequencing was carried out using CD4+ T cells from blood, cultured in vitro. CDR3: CSALELRTGGNQPQHF. The DNA of the CDR3 is TGCAGTGCTTTGGAGTTGCGGACAGGGGGCAATCAGCCCCAGCATTTT.